In this sample, the clone carrying this T cell receptor beta chain turned up a few times. The data are from a study of tumor-infiltrating lymphocytes in primary liver carcinoma. TCR beta cDNA came from roughly 550 ng total RNA, primed with a constant-region primer. Three rounds of nested multiplex PCR with slightly modified ARM-PCR produced TCR beta libraries. TRBV1-TRBV30 forward primers paired with a C-beta reverse primer drove the first two PCR rounds, 10 cycles each. MiXCR, run by TCRdb on the multiplex PCR reads, gives a single entry per CDR3 protein. The repertoire has 330,000 or so distinct CDR3 sequences, approximately 64% of them found once; the top ten carry roughly 6.5%. The germline V gene has CDR1 ENHRY and CDR2 SYGVKD. This CDR3 has 12 amino acids. V lost 6 bases to trimming and J lost 7 bases, with 10 bases between them. Unsorted whole blood supplied the RNA, and germline DNA was extracted too.

The sequence was obtained from a man in his forties with primary liver carcinoma and hepatitis B virus infection. The chain joins TRBV10-3 to TRBJ1-5; D is undetermined. Sequences were obtained from peripheral blood. Here the CDR3 reads CAISEVSQPQHF. The CDR3 DNA is TGTGCCATCAGCGAAGTGTCCCAGCCCCAGCATTTT.